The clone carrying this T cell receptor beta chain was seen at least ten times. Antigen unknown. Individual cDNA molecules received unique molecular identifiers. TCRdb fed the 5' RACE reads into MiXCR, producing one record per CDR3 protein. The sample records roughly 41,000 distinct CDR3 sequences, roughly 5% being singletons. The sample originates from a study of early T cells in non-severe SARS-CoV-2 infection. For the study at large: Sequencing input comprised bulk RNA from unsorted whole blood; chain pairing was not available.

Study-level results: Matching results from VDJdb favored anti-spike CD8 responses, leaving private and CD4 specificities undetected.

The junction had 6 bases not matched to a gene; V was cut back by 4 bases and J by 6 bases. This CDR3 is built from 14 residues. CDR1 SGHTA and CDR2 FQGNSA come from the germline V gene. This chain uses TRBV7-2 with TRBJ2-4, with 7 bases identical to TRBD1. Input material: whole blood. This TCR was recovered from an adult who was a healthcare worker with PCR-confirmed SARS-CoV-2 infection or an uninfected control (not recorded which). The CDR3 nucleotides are TGTGCCAGCAGCTCCGCCCGGACAGGAAACATTCAGTACTTC. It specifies CASSSARTGNIQYF.